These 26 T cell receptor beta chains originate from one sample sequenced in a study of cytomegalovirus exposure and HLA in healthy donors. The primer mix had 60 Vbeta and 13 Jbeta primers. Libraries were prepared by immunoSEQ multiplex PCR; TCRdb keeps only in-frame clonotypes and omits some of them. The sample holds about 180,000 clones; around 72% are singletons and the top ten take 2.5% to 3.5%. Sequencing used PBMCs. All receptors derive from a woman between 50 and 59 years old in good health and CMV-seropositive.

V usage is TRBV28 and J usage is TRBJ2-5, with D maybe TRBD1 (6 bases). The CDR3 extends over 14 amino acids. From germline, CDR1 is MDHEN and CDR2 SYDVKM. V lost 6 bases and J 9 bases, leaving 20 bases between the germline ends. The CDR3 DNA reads TGTGCCAGCAGCCGCCCCACAGGGAAATGGGCCCAGTACTTC. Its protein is CASSRPTGKWAQYF.

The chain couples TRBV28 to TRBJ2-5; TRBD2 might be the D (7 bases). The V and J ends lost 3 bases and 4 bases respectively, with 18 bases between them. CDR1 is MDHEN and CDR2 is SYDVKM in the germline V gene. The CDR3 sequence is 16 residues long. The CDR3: CASSLGVRGGGETQYF. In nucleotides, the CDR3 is TGTGCCAGCAGTTTGGGTGTGCGGGGAGGGGGAGAGACCCAGTACTTC.

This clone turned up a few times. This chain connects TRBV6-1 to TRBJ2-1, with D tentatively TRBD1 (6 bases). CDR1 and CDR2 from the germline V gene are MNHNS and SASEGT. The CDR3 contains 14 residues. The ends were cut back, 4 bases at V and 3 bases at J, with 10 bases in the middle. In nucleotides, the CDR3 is TGTGCCAGCAGTGTACAGGGCCTCTACAATGAGCAGTTCTTC. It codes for CASSVQGLYNEQFF.

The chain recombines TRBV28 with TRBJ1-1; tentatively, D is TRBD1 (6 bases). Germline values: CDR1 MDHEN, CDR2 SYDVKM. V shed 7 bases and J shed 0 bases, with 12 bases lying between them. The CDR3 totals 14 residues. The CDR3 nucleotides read TGTGCCAGCATCAATAGGGGGTTGAACACTGAAGCTTTCTTT. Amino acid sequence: CASINRGLNTEAFF.

In DNA form, the CDR3 reads TGTGCCAGCAGCTCGGGGGGGGTGAACACCGGGGAGCTGTTTTTT. Encoded protein: CASSSGGVNTGELFF. This chain links TRBV11-3 with TRBJ2-2, with TRBD2 matching over 8 bases. Germline CDR1 reads SGHNT; CDR2 reads YENEEA. The CDR3 is 15 amino acids. The V segment lost 4 bases and the J segment 1 base; nucleotides outside the gene matches: 2. The full variable domain, rest sourced from reference TRBV11-3 and TRBJ2-2, is EAGVVQSPRYKIIEKKQPVAFWCNPISGHNTLYWYLQNLGQGPELLIRYENEEAVDDSQLPKDRFSAERLKGVDSTLKIQPAELGDSAVYLCASSSGGVNTGELFFGEGSRLTVL.

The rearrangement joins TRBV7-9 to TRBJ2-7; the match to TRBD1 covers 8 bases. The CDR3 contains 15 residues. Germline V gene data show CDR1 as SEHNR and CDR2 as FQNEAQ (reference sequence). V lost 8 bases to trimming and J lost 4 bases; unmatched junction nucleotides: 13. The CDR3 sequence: CASGKDQGATYEQYF. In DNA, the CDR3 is TGTGCCAGCGGTAAAGACCAGGGGGCGACATACGAGCAGTACTTC.

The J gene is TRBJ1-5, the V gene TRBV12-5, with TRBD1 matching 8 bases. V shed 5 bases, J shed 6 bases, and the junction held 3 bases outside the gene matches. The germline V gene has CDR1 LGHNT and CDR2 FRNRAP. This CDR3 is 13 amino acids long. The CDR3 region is CASGNQGAQPQHF. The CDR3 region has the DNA TGTGCTAGTGGTAACCAGGGGGCTCAGCCCCAGCATTTT.

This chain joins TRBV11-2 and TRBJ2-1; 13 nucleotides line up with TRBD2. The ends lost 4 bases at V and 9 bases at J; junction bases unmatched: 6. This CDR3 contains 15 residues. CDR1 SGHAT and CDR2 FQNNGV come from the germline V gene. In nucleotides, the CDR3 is TGTGCCAGCAGCTCTGGGACTAGCGGGACGAGTGAGCAGTTCTTC. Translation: CASSSGTSGTSEQFF.

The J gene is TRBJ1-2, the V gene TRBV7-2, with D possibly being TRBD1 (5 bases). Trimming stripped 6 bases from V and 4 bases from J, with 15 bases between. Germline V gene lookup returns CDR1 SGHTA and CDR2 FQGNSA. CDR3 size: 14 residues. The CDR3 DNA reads TGTGCCAGCAGTCGCGGGGCCGGCGGCTATGGCTACACCTTC. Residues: CASSRGAGGYGYTF. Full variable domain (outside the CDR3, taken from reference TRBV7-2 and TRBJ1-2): GAGVSQSPSNKVTEKGKDVELRCDPISGHTALYWYRQSLGQGLEFLIYFQGNSAPDKSGLPSDRFSAERTGGSVSTLTIQRTQQEDSAVYLCASSRGAGGYGYTFGSGTRLTVV.

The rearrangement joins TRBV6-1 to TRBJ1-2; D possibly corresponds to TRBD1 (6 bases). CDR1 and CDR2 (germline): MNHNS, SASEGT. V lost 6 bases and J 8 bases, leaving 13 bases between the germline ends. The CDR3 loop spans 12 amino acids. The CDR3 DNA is TGTGCCAGCAGCCCCTCCGGACAGGGCTACACCTTC. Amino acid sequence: CASSPSGQGYTF.

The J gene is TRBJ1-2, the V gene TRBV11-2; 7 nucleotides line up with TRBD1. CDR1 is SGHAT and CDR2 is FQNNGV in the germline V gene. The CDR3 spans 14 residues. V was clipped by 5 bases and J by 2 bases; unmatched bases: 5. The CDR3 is CASSQGDGNYGYTF. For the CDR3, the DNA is TGTGCCAGCAGCCAGGGGGACGGGAACTATGGCTACACCTTC.

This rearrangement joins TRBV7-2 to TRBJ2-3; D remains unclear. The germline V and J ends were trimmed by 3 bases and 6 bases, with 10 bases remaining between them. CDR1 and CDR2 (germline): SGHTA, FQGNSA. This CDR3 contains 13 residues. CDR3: CASSFLLEDTQYF. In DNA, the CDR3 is TGTGCCAGCAGCTTTCTCCTCGAGGATACGCAGTATTTT.

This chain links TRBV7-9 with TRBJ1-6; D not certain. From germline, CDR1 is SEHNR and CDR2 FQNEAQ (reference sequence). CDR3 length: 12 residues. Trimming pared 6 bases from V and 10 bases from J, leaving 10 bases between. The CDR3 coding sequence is TGTGCCAGCAGTGTGTCGGGGTCACCCCTCCACTTT. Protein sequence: CASSVSGSPLHF.

The CDR3 protein is CAITGTGDYEQYF. The CDR3 coding sequence is TGTGCCATCACAGGGACAGGGGATTACGAGCAGTACTTC. This sequence joins TRBV10-3 and TRBJ2-7, with 10 nucleotides matching TRBD1. The trim removed 7 bases at V and 4 bases at J, leaving 4 bases unmatched. Germline lookup yields CDR1 ENHRY and CDR2 SYGVKD. This CDR3 is built from 13 residues.

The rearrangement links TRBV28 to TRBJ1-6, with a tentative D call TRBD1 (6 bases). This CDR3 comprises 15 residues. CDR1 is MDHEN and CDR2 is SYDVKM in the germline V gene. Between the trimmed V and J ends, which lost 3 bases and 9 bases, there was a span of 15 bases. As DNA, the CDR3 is TGTGCCAGCAGTTTTAAGCAGGGAGGGGGTTCACCCCTCCACTTT. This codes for CASSFKQGGGSPLHF.

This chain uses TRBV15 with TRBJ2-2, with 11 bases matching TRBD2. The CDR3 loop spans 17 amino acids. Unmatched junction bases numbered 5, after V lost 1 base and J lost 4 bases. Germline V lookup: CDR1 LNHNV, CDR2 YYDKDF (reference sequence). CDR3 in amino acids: CATSRVPLAGGTGELFF. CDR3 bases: TGTGCCACCAGCAGAGTCCCGCTAGCGGGGGGCACCGGGGAGCTGTTTTTT.

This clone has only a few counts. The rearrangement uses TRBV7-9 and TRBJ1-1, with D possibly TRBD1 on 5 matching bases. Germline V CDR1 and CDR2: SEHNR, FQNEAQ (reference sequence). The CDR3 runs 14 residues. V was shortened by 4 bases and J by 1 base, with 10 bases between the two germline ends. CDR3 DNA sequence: TGTGCCAGCAGCTCGCGACAGACGAACACTGAAGCTTTCTTT. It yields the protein CASSSRQTNTEAFF.

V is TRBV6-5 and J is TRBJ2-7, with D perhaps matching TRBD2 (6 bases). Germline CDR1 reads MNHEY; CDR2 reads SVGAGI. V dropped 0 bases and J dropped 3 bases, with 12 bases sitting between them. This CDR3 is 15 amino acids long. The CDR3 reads CASSYSRGTSYEQYF. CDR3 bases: TGTGCCAGCAGTTACTCCCGCGGGACCAGCTACGAGCAGTACTTC.

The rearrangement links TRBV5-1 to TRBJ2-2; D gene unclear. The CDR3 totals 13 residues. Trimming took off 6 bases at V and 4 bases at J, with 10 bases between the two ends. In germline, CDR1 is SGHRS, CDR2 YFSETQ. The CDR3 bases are TGCGCCAGCACCTTAGGAGCCACCGGGGAGCTGTTTTTT. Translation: CASTLGATGELFF.

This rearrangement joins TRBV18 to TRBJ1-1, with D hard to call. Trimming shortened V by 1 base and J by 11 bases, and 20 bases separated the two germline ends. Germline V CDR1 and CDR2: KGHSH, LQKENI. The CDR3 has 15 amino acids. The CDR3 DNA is TGTGCCAGCTCACCACGACCCGAAGGAGAACCTGTGGCTTTCTTT. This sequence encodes CASSPRPEGEPVAFF.

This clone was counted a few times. The CDR3 here is CASSTIEAFF. The CDR3 DNA reads TGTGCCAGTAGTACTATCGAAGCTTTCTTT. The V call is TRBV19, the J call TRBJ1-1, with unresolved D. CDR3 length: 10 amino acids. The germline gives CDR1 LNHDA, CDR2 SQIVND (reference sequence). V was clipped by 4 bases and J by 8 bases, with 5 bases between them.

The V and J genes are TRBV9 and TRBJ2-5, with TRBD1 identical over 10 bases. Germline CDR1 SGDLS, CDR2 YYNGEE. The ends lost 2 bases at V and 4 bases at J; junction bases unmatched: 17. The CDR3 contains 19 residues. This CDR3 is CASSVAGTGDLLAVETQYF. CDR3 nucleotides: TGTGCCAGCAGCGTCGCCGGGACAGGGGATCTACTAGCAGTAGAGACCCAGTACTTC.

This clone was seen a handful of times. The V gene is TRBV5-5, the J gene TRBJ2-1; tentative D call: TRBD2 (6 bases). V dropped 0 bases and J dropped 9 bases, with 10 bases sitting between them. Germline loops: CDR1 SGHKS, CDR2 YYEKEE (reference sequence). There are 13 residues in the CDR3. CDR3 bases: TGTGCCAGCAGCTTGGCCTGGAGGGGTGAGCAGTTCTTC. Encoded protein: CASSLAWRGEQFF.

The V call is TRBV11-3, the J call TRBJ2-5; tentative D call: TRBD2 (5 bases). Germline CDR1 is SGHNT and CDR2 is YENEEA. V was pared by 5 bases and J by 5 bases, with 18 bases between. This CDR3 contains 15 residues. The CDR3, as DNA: TGTGCCAGCAGCCCTCGACACTCCCGAGGGGAGACCCAGTACTTC. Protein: CASSPRHSRGETQYF.

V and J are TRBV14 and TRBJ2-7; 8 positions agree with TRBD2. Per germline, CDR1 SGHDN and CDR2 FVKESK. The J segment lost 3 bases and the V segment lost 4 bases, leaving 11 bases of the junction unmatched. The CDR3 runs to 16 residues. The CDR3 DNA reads TGTGCCAGCAGCCTCCTTGGCGCGGGAGGCAGCTACGAGCAGTACTTC. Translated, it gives CASSLLGAGGSYEQYF.

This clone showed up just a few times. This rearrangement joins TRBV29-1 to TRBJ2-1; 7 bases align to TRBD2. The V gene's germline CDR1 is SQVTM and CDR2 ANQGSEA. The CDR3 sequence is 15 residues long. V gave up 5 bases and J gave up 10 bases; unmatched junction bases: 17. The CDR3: CSVSPWGGGVGEQFF. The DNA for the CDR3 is TGCAGCGTTTCTCCTTGGGGGGGAGGCGTAGGAGAGCAGTTCTTC.